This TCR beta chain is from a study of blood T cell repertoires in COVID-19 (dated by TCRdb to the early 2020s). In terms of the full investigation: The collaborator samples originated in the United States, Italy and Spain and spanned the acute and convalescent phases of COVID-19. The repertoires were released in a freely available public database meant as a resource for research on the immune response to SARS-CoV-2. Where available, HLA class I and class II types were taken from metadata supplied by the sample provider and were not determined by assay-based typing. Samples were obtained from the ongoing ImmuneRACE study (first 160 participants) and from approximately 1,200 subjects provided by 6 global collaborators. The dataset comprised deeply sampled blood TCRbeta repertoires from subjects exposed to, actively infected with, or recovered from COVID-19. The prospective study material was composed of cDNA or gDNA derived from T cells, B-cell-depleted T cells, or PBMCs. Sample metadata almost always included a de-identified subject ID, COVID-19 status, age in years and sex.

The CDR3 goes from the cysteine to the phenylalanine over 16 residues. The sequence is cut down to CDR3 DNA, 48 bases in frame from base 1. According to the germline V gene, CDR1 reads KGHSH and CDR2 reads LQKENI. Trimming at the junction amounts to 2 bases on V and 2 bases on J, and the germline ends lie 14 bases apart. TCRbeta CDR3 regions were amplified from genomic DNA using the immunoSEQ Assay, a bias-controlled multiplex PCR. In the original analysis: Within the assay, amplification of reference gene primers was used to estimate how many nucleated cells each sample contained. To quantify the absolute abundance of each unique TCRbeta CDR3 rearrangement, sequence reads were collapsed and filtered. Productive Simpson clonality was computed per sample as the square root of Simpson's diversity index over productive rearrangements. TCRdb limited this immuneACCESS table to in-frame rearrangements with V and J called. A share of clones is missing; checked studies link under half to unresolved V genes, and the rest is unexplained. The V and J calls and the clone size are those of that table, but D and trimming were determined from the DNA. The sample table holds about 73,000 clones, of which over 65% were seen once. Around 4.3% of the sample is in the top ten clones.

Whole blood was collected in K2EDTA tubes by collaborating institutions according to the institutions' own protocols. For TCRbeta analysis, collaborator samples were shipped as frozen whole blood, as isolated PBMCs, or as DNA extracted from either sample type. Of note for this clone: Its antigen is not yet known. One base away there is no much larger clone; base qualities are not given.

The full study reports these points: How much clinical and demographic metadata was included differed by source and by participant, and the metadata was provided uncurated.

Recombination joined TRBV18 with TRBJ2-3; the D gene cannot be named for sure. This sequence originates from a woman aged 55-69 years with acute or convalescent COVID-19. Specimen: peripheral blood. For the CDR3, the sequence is CASSPTGPEYTDTQYF. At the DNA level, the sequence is TGTGCCAGCTCACCAACGGGTCCAGAGTACACAGATACGCAGTATTTT.